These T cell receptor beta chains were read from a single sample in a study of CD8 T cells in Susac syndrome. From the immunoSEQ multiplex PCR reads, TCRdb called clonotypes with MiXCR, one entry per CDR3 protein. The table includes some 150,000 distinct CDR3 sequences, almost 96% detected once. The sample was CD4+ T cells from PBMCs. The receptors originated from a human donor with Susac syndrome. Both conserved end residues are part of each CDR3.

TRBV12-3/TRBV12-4	CASSPGGDSQPQHF
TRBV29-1	CSVTIGATTGELFF
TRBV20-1	CSARATTGNTEAFF
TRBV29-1	CSGRRGQGGGETQYF
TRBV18	CASSPELGGYTF
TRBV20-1	CSAGGAGGGTDTQYF
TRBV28	CASNTAGYEQYF
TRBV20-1	CSARGHTRAEAFF
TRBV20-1	CSASGWGQPQHF
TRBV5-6	CASSLPRGETQYF
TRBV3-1	CASSQGAKGSSYEQYF
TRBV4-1	CASSQVGTGREKLFF
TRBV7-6	CASSYRGPNDEQYF
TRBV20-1	CSARVTGWAGELFF
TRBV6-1	CATLAGNSNQPQHF
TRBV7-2	CASSSAYEQFF
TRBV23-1	CASSYGQSDTQYF
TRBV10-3	CAIGVGQGETQYF
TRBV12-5	CASGLSRKGAFF
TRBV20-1	CSVTFGGAGQPQHF
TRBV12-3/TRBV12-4	CASSAGTGVSPLHF
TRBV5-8	CASSLSGTGRTDTQYF
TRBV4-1	CASSRQGSFNQPQHF
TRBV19	CASAGTGNSIQYF
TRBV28	CASTFGGAFNQPQHF
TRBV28	CASSDIGTSSSYEQYF
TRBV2	CASSLRDTQYF
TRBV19	CASSRQGGTEAFF
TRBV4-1	CASSQDVQATLFF
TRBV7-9	CASSPDWGTYEQYF
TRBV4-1	CASSQAAGQTNYGYTF
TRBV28	CASRPTGSNEQYF
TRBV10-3	CAISESGVEQFF
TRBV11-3	CASTHSAEGETQYF
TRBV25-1	CASTTTSGRRNEQFF
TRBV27	CASSLTGLNTQYF
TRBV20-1	CSASGPNYEQYF
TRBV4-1	CASSQQGQGLGSGANVLTF
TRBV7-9	CASSRLDPSTDTQYF
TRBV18	CASSQITGGLNTEAFF
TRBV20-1	CSTSTLASTYEQYF
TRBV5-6	CASSSGVPSYEQYF
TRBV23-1	CASSQRAFVTQTYGYTF